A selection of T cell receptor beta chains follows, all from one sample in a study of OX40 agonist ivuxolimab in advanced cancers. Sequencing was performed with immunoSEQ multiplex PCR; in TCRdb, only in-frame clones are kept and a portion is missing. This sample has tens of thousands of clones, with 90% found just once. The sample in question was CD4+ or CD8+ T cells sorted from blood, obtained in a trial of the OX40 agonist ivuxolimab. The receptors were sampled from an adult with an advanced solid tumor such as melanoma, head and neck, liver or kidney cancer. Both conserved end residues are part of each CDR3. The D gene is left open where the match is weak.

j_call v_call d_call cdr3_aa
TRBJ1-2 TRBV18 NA CASSPAVRDGYTF
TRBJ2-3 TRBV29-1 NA CSLSQPGASTDTQYF
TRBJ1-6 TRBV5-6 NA CASSLDRDSPLHF
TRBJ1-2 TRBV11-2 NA CASSLDRQTAGYTF
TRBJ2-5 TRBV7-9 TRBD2 CASSSSGGETQYF
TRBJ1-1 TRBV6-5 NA CASSSHTEAFF
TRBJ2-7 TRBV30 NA CAWRIMGEQYF
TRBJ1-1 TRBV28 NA CATASDGTEAFF
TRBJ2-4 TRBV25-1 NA CASSVGEANIQYF
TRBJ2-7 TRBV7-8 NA CASSLIRVGNEQYF
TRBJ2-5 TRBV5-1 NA CASSWLTGGEETQYF